Given below is one T cell receptor beta chain in context. Antigen specificity is unknown. Per the germline V gene, CDR1 is KGHSH and CDR2 is LQKENI. The CDR3 is 17 amino acids. V gave up 1 base and J gave up 4 bases, with 19 bases separating them. This specimen belongs to a study of T cells in localized non-small cell lung cancer. Study-wide results and caveats: Uninvolved adjacent lung had higher T cell clonality than tumor and all other tissues. The study detected a median roughly 50 of the top 100 tumor clones in adjacent lung. Longer overall survival was associated with a higher density of T cells in the blood.

Some clones are missing from TCRdb's copy, which holds only in-frame ones; the method was immunoSEQ multiplex PCR. Of approximately 1,800 clones listed, approximately 30% were seen once; the top ten hold about 12%. This receptor was identified in a female donor older than 55 with stage I squamous cell lung carcinoma. The material was lung tumor tissue, obtained before any cancer treatment. The chain uses TRBV18 and TRBJ1-2; no firm D call. The CDR3 spells CASSPLDTRMYSYGYTF. As DNA, the CDR3 is TGTGCCAGCTCACCACTCGACACGAGGATGTACAGCTATGGCTACACCTTC.